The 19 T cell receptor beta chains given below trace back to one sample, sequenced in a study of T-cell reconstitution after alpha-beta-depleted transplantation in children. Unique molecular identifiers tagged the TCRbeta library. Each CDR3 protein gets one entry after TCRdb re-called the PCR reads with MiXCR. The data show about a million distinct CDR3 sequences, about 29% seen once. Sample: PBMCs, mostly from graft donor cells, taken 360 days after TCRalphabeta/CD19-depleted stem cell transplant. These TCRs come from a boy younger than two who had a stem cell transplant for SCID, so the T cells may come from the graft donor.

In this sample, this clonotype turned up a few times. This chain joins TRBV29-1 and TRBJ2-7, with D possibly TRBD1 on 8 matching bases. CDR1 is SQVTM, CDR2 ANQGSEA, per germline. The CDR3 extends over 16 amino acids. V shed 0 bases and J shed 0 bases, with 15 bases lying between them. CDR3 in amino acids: CSVEDPTGGDSYEQYF. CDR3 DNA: TGCAGCGTTGAAGACCCCACAGGGGGGGACTCCTACGAGCAGTACTTC.

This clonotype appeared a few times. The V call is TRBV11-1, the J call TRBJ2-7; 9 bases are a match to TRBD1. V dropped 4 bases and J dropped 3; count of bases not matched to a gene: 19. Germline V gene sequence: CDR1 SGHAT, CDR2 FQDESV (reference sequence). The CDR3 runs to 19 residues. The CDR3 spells CASSSPRDREGWWIYEQYF. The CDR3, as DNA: TGTGCCAGCAGCTCCCCCCGGGACAGGGAAGGTTGGTGGATCTACGAGCAGTACTTC.

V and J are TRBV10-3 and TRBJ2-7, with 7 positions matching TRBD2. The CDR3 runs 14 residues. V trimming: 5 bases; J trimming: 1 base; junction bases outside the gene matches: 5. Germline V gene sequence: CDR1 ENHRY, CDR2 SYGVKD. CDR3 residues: CAISPQGGSYEQYF. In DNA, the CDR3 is TGTGCCATCAGTCCCCAGGGAGGGTCCTACGAGCAGTACTTC.

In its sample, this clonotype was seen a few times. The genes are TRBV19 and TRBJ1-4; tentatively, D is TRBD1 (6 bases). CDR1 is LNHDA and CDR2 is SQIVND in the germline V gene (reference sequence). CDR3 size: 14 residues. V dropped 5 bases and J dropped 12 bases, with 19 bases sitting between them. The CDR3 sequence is CASSYTGTSGELFF. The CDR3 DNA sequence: TGTGCCAGTAGTTACACAGGGACGTCCGGGGAACTGTTTTTT. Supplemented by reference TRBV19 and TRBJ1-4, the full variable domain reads DGGITQSPKYLFRKEGQNVTLSCEQNLNHDAMYWYRQDPGQGLRLIYYSQIVNDFQKGDIAEGYSVSREKKESFPLTVTSAQKNPTAFYLCASSYTGTSGELFFGSGTQLSVL.

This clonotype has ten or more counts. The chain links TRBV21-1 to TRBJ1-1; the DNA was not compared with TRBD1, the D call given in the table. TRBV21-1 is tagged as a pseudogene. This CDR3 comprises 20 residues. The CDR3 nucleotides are TGTGCCAGCAGCAAAGGGGGGACAGGGGGCGCCGACTTCTTAAACACTGAAGCTTTCTTT. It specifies CASSKGGTGGADFLNTEAFF.

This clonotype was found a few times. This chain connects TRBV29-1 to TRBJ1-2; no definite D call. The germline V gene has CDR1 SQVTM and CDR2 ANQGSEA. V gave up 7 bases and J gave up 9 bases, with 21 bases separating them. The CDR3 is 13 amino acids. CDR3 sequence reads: CSAKSLDRGRYTF. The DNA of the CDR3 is TGCAGCGCTAAGTCCCTGGACCGAGGTCGCTACACCTTC.

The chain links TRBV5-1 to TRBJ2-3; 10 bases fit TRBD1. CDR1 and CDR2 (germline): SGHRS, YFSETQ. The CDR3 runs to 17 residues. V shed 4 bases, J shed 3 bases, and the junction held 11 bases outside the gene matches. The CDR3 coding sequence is TGCGCCAGCAGCCCTGACAGGGGGCGAGGGAGTACAGATACGCAGTATTTT. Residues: CASSPDRGRGSTDTQYF.

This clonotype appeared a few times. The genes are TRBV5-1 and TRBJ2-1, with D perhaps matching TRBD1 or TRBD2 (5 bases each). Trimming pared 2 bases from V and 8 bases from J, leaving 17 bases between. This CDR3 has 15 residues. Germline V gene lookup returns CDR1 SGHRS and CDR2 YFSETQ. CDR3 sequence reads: CASSFQSGSSHEQFF. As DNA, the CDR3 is TGCGCCAGCAGCTTTCAGTCAGGGAGTTCGCATGAGCAGTTCTTC.

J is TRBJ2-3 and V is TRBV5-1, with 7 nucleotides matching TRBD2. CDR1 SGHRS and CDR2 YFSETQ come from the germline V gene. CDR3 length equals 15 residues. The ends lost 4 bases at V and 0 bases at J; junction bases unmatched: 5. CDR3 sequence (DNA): TGCGCCAGCAGCCGCCGGGGGGACAGCACAGATACGCAGTATTTT. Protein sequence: CASSRRGDSTDTQYF.

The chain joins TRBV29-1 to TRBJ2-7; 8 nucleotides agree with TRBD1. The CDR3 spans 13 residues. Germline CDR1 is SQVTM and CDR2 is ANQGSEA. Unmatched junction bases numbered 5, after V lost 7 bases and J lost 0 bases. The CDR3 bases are TGCAGCGGACGGACAGGGAACTCCTACGAGCAGTACTTC. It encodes CSGRTGNSYEQYF.

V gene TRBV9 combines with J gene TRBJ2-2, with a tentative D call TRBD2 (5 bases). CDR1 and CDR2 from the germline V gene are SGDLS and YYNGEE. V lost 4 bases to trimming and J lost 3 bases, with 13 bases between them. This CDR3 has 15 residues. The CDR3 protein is CASSPGGEDTGELFF. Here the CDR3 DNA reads TGTGCCAGCAGCCCCGGAGGTGAGGACACCGGGGAGCTGTTTTTT.

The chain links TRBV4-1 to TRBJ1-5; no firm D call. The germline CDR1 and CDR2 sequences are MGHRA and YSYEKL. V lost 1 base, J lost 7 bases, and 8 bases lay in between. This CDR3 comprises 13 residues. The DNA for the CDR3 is TGCGCCAGCAGCCAAGGAGGCAGCCAGCCCCAGCATTTT. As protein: CASSQGGSQPQHF.

This chain's CDR3 is CASSPYQLAGSYNEQFF. CDR3 sequence (DNA): TGTGCCAGCAGCCCTTATCAACTAGCGGGGTCCTACAATGAGCAGTTCTTC. This chain connects TRBV21-1 to TRBJ2-1; TRBD2, as called in the table, went unchecked against the DNA. TRBV21-1 is a pseudogene segment. The CDR3 runs to 17 residues.

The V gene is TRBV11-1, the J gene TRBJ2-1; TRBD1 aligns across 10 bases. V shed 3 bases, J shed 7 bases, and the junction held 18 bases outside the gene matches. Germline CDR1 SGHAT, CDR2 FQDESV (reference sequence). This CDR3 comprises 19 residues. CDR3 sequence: CASSFPPIPGTGARNEQFF. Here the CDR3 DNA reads TGTGCCAGCAGCTTCCCTCCAATTCCCGGGACAGGGGCTAGGAATGAGCAGTTCTTC.

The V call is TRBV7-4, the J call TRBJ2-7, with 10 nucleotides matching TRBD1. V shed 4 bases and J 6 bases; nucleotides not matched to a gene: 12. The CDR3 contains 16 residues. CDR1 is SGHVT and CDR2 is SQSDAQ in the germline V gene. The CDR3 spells CASSSRRRDRGGEQYF. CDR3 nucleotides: TGTGCCAGCAGCTCAAGACGCCGGGACAGGGGTGGCGAGCAGTACTTC.

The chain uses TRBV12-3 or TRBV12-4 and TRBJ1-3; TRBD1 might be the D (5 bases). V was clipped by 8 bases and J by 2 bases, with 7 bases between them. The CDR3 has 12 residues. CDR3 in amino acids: CASRDAGNTIYF. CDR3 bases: TGTGCCAGCCGGGACGCTGGAAACACCATATATTTT.

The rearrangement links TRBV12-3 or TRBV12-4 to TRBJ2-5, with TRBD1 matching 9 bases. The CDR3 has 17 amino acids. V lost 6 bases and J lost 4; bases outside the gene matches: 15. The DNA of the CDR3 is TGTGCCAGCAGCTTTGCCGGGACAGGGTTCGGAAGAGAGACCCAGTACTTC. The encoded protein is CASSFAGTGFGRETQYF.

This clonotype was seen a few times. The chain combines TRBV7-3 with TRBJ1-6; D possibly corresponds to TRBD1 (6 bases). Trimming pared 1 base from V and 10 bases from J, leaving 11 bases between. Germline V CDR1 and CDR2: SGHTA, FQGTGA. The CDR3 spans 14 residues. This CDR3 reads CASSLIGGPSPLHF. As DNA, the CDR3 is TGTGCCAGCAGCTTAATCGGGGGCCCCTCACCCCTCCACTTT.

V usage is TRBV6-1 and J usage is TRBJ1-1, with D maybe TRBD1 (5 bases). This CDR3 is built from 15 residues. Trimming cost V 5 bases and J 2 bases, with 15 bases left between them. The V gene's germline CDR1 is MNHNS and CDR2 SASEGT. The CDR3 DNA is TGTGCCAGCAGTCCCCCGCGGGGCCCAAACACTGAAGCTTTCTTT. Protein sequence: CASSPPRGPNTEAFF.